This TCR beta chain comes out of a study of control samples from healthy donors and cancer patients. Measured with immunoSEQ multiplex PCR; TCRdb has only the in-frame clones, and not every one. Of over 85,000 clones in the sample, about 90% were seen once. V was trimmed by 4 bases and J by 3 bases, leaving 15 bases between them. The germline CDR1 and CDR2 sequences are SGHAT and FQDESV (reference sequence). There are 16 residues in the CDR3. The chain combines TRBV11-1 with TRBJ2-2, with D possibly being TRBD2 (6 bases). Sequences were obtained from blood. The sequence was obtained from a woman younger than 30 in good health. The CDR3 DNA is TGTGCCAGCAGCTCCCTCCGCGGGATATACACCGGGGAGCTGTTTTTT. Its translation: CASSSLRGIYTGELFF.